This paragraph covers one TCR beta chain sequence. Its antigen remains unknown. One entry per CDR3 protein results from TCRdb running MiXCR on the 5' RACE reads. The sample includes approximately 480,000 distinct CDR3 sequences, about 20% of them seen just once. The entry originates in a study of T-cell memory formation after mild COVID-19. The CDR3 totals 14 residues. V lost 4 bases, J lost 1 base, and 10 bases lay in between. The germline gives CDR1 MNHEY, CDR2 SMNVEV (reference sequence). Whole-study findings and limits: Later expanders leaned CD4+, whereas clones that contracted between day 15 and 85 were balanced CD4/CD8.

The sample comprised PBMCs or a T cell subset sorted from them (not recorded which). This sequence originates from an adult woman who had mild COVID-19 (a few samples of this study predate the infection). Cell type and time point are not known. This sequence joins TRBV27 and TRBJ1-1, with D unclear. This CDR3 reads CASSSPEGNTEAFF. CDR3 DNA: TGTGCCAGCAGTTCCCCTGAGGGGAACACTGAAGCTTTCTTT.